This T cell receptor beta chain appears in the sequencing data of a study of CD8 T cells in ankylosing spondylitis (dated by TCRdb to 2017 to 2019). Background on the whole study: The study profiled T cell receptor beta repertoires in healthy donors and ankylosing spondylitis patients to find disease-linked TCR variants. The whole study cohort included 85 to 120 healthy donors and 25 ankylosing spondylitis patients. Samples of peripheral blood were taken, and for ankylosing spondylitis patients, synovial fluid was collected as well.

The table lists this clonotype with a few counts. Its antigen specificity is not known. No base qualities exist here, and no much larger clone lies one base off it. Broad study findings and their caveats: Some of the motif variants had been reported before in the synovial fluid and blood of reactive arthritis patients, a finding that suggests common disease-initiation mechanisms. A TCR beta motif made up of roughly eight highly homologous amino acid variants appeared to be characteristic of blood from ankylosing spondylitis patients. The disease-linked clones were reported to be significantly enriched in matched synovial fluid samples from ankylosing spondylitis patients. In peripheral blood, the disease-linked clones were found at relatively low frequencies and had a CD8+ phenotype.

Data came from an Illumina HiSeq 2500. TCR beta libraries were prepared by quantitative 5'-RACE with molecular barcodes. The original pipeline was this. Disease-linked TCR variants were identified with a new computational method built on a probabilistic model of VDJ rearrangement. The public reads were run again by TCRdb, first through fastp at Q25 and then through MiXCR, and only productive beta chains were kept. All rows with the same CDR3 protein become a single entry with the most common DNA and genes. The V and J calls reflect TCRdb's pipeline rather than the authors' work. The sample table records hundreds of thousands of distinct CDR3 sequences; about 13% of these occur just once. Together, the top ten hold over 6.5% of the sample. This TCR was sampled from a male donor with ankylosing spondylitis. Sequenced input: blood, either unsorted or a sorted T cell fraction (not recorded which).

The bases read TGCGCCAGCAGCTTGCAAGGGGGGGCAACTAATGAAAAACTGTTTTTT. Protein translation: CASSLQGGATNEKLFF. Rearrangement joined TRBV5-1 to TRBJ1-4; perhaps TRBD1 is the D gene, with 6 bases matching. CDR1 SGHRS and CDR2 YFSETQ are derived from the germline V gene. The junction carries 10 bases between V and J, which are trimmed by 1 base and 0 bases respectively. The CDR3 holds 16 amino acids from the cysteine to the phenylalanine. The sequence is cut down to CDR3 DNA, 48 bases in frame from base 1.